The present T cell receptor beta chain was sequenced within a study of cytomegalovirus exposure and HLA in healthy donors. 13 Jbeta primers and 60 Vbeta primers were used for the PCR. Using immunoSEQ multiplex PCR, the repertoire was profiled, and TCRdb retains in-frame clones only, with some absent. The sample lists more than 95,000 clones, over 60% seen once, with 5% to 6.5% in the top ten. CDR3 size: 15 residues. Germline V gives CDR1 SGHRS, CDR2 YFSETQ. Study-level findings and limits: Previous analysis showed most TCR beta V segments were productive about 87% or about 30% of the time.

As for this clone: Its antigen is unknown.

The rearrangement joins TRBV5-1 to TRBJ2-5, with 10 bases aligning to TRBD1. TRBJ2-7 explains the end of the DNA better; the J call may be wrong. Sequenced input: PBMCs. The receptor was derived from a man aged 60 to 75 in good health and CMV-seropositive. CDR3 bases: TGCGCCAGCAGCTTGGTGGGGACAGGGGACGCCGAGCAGTACTTC. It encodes CASSLVGTGDAEQYF.